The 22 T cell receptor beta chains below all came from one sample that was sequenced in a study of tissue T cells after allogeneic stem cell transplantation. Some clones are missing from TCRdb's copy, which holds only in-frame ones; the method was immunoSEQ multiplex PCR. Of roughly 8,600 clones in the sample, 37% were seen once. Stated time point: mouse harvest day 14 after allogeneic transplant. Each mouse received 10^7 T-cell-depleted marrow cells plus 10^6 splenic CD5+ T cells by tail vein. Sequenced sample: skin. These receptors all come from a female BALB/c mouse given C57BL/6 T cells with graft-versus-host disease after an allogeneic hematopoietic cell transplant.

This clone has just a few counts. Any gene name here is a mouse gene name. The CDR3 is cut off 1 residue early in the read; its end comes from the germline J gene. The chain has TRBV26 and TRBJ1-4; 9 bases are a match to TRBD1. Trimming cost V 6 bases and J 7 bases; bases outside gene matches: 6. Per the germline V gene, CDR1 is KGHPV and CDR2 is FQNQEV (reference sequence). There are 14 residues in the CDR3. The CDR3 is CASRGQGRVERLFF. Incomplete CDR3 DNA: TGTGCCAGCAGGGGACAGGGAAGAGTCGAAAGATTATTT.

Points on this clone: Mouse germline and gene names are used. This CDR3 is CASSLSGEQYF. The CDR3 bases that were read are TGTGCCAGCAGTCTGTCTGGTGAACAGTAC. The chain links TRBV26 to TRBJ2-7, with D hard to call. Read sequence stops 1 residue before the CDR3 end, and the germline J gene provides the missing end. The CDR3 spans 11 residues. Germline values: CDR1 KGHPV, CDR2 FQNQEV (reference sequence). V was pared by 0 bases and J by 6 bases, with 3 bases between.

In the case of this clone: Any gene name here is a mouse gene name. This CDR3 is CASSPRQGRGNTLYF. The sequenced CDR3 bases are TGTGCCAGCAGTCCGCGGCAGGGGAGAGGAAATACGCTCTAT. The gene calls are TRBV26 and TRBJ1-3; D possibly corresponds to TRBD1 (6 bases). The CDR3 end falls 1 residue outside the read, so it is completed with the germline J gene. CDR1 is KGHPV and CDR2 is FQNQEV in the germline V gene (reference sequence). Trimming pared 4 bases from V and 4 bases from J, leaving 14 bases between. The CDR3 extends over 15 amino acids. Together with reference TRBV26 and TRBJ1-3, the CDR3 gives the full variable domain: NSKVIQTPRYLVKGQGQKAKMRCIPEKGHPVVFWYQQNKNNEFKFLINFQNQEVLQQIDMTEKRFSAECPSNSPCSLEIQSSEAGDSALYLCASSPRQGRGNTLYFGEGSRLIVV.

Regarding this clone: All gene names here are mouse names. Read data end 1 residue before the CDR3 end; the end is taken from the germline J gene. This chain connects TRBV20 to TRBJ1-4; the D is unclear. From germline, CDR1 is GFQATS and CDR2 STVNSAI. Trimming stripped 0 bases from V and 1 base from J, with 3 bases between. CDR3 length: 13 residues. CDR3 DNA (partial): TGTGGTGCTAGGGACGGTTCCAACGAAAGATTATTT. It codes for CGARDGSNERLF. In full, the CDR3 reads CGARDGSNERLFF.

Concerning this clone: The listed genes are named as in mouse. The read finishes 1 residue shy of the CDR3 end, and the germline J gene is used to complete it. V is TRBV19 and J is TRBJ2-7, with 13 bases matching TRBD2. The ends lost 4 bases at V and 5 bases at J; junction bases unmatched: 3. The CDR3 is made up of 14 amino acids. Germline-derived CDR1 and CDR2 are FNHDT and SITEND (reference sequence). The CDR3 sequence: CASSPGLGGDEQYF. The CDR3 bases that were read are TGTGCCAGCAGTCCGGGACTGGGGGGGGATGAACAGTAC.

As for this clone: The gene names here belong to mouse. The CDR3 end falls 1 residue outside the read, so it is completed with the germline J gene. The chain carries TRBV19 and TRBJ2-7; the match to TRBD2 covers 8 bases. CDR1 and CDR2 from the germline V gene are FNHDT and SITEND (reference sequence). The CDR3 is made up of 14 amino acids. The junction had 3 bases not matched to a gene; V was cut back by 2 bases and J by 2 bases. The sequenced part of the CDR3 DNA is TGTGCCAGCAGTATCCGGGGGGGCGCCTATGAACAGTAC. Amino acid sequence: CASSIRGGAYEQY. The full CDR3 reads CASSIRGGAYEQYF.

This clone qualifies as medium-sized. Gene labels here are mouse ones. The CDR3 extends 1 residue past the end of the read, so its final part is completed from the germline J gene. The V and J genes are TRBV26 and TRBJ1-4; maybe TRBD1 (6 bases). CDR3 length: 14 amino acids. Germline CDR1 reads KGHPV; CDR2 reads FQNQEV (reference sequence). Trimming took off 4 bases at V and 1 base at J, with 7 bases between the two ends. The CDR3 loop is CASSRDNSNERLFF. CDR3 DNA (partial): TGTGCCAGCAGTCGGGACAATTCCAACGAAAGATTATTT. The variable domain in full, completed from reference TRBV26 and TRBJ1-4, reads NSKVIQTPRYLVKGQGQKAKMRCIPEKGHPVVFWYQQNKNNEFKFLINFQNQEVLQQIDMTEKRFSAECPSNSPCSLEIQSSEAGDSALYLCASSRDNSNERLFFGHGTKLSVL.

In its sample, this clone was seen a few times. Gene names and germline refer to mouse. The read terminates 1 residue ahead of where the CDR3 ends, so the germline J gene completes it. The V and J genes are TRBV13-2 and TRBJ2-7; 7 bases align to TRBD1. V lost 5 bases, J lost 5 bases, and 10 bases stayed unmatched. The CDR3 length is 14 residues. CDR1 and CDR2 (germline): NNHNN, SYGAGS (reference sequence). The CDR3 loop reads CASGDRAGGDEQYF. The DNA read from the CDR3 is TGTGCCAGCGGAGATAGGGCAGGGGGTGATGAACAGTAC.

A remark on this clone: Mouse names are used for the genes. The sequenced CDR3 bases are TGTGCCAGCAGTCTGTCGTACACCCAGTAC. This codes for CASSLSYTQY. In full, the CDR3 reads CASSLSYTQYF. This sequence joins TRBV26 and TRBJ2-5; D unclear. The read terminates 1 residue before the CDR3 end, so the remaining end is supplied by the germline J gene. Trimming pared 0 bases from V and 7 bases from J, leaving 2 bases between. The CDR3 loop spans 11 amino acids. CDR1 and CDR2 (germline): KGHPV, FQNQEV (reference sequence). Full variable domain (remainder filled in from reference TRBV26 and TRBJ2-5): NSKVIQTPRYLVKGQGQKAKMRCIPEKGHPVVFWYQQNKNNEFKFLINFQNQEVLQQIDMTEKRFSAECPSNSPCSLEIQSSEAGDSALYLCASSLSYTQYFGPGTRLLVL.

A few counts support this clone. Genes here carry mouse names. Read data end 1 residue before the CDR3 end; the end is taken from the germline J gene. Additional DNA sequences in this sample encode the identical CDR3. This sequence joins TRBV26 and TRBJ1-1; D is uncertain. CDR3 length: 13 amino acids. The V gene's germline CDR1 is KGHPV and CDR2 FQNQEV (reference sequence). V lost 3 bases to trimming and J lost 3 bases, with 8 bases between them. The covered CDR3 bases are TGTGCCAGCAGTCTTCGGGGAGACACAGAAGTCTTC. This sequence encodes CASSLRGDTEVF. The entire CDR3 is CASSLRGDTEVFF.

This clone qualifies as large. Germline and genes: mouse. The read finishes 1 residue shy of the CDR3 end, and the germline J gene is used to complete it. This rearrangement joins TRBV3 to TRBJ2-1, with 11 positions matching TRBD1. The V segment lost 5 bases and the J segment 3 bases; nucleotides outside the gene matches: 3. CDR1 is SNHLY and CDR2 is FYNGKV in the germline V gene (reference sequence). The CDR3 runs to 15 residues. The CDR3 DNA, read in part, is TGTGCCAGCAGCGTGGGGACAGGGGGCTATGCTGAGCAGTTC. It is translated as CASSVGTGGYAEQF. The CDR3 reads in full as CASSVGTGGYAEQFF.

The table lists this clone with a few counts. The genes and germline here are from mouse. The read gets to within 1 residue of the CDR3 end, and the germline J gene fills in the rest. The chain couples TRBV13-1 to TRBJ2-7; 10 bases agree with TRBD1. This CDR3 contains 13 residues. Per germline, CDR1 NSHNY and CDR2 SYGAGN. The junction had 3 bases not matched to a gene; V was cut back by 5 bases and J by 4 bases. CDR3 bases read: TGTGCCAGCAGAGGGACAGGGGAATATGAACAGTAC. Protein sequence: CASRGTGEYEQY. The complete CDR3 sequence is CASRGTGEYEQYF.

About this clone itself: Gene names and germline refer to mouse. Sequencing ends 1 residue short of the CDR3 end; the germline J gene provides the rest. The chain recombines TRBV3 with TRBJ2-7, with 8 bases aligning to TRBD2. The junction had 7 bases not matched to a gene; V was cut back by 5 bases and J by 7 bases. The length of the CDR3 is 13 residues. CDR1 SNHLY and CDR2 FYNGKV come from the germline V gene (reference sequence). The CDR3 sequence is CASSPRGGREQYF. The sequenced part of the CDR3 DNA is TGTGCCAGCAGCCCCCGGGGGGGGCGGGAACAGTAC.

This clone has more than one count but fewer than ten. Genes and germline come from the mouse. The CDR3 reads CASSRDNYAEQFF. Incomplete CDR3 DNA: TGTGCCAGCAGTCGGGACAACTATGCTGAGCAGTTC. V is TRBV19 and J is TRBJ2-1; tentatively, D is TRBD1 or TRBD2 (5 bases each). The CDR3 end is not reached by the read, which stops 1 residue before it; the germline J gene fills it in. From germline, CDR1 is FNHDT and CDR2 SITEND (reference sequence). The V gene lost 4 bases and the J gene lost 1 base, with 6 bases spanning the gap. The CDR3 contains 13 residues.

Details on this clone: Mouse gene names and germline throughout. CDR3 DNA (partial): TGTGCCAGCTCTGTGACAGGAGGTGATTCGCCCCTCTAC. Translation: CASSVTGGDSPLY. The whole CDR3 protein is CASSVTGGDSPLYF. The V and J genes are TRBV12-2 and TRBJ1-6, with a possible D match to TRBD1 (6 bases). From the germline J gene comes the end of the CDR3, since the read stops 1 residue before it. TRBJ1-6 is designated an ORF whose function remains uncertain. Germline-derived CDR1 and CDR2 are SGHLS and HYDKME. Trimming left V 3 bases short and J 8 bases short, with 13 bases between. This CDR3 is 14 amino acids long.

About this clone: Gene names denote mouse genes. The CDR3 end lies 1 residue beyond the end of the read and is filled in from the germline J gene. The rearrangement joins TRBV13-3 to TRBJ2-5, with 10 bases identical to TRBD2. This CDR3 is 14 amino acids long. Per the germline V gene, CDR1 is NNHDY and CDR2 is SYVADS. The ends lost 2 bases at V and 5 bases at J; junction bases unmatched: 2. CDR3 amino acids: CASSDWGGTDTQYF. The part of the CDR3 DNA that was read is TGTGCCAGCAGTGACTGGGGGGGCACAGACACCCAGTAC.

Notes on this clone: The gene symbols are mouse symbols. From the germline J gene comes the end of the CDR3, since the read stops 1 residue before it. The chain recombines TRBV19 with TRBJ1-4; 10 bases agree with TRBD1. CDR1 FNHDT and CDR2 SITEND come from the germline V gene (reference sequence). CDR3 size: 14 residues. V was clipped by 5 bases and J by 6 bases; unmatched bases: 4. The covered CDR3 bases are TGTGCCAGCAGGACAGGGGGCAGCGACGAAAGATTATTT. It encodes CASRTGGSDERLF. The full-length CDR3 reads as CASRTGGSDERLFF.

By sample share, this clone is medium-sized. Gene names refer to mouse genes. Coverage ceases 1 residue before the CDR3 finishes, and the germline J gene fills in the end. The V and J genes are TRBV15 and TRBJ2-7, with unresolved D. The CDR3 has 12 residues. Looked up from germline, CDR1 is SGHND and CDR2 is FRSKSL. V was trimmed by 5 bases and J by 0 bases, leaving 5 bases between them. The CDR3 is CASSGSSYEQYF. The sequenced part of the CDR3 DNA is TGTGCCAGCAGTGGGAGCTCCTATGAACAGTAC.

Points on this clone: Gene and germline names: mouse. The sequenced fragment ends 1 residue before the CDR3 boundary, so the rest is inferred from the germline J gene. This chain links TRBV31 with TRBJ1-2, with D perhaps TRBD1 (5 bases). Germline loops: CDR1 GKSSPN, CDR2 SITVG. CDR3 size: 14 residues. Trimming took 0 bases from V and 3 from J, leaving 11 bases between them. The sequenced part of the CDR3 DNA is TGTGCCTGGAGTCTCCAGGGAGGGGACTCCGACTACACC. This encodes CAWSLQGGDSDYT. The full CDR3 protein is CAWSLQGGDSDYTF.

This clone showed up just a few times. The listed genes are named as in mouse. This CDR3 is CSSSQPDGKNSPLYF. CDR3 DNA, as far as it was read: TGCTCCAGCAGTCAACCGGACGGAAAAAATTCGCCCCTCTAC. The chain links TRBV23 to TRBJ1-6. Sequencing ends 1 residue short of the CDR3 end; the germline J gene provides the rest. TRBJ1-6 falls under the ORF class, with uncertain function. The V gene's germline CDR1 is KGHTA and CDR2 FQNQQP. This CDR3 contains 15 residues.

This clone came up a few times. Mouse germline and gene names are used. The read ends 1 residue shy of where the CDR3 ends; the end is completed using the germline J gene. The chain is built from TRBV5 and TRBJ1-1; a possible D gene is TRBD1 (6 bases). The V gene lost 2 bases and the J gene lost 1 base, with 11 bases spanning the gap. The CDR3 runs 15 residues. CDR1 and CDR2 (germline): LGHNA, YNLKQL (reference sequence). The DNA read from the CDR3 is TGTGCCAGCAGCCAAAGGGGGGGACAAAACACAGAAGTCTTC. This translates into CASSQRGGQNTEVF. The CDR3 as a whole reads CASSQRGGQNTEVFF.

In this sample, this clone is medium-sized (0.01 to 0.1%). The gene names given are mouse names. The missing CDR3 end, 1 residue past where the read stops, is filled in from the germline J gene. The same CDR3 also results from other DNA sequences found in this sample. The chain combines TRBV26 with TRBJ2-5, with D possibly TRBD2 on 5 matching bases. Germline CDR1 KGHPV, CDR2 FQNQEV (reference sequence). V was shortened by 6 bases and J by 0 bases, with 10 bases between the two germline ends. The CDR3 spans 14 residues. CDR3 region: CASRPLGNQDTQYF. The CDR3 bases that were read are TGTGCCAGCAGACCCCTGGGTAACCAAGACACCCAGTAC.